These 2 T cell receptor beta chains came from one sample sequenced in a study of T cells in Graves' hyperthyroidism and ophthalmopathy. Amplification yielded TCR beta CDR3 regions, with RNA transcripts as the source. A first-round RT-PCR of the TCR CDR3 used the HTBI primer set. Via MiXCR, TCRdb re-called the multiplex PCR reads, giving one row per CDR3 protein. The sample shows 300,000 to 450,000 distinct CDR3 sequences, approximately 13% of them seen only once. Input material: blood. These receptors were collected from a man aged 25-45 years with Graves' hyperthyroidism that later progressed to Graves' ophthalmopathy.

This chain uses TRBV30 with TRBJ1-4, with TRBD1 as a possible D gene (5 bases). Germline lookup yields CDR1 GTSNPN and CDR2 SVGIG (reference sequence). Trimming pared 8 bases from V and 7 bases from J, leaving 17 bases between. The CDR3 length is 13 residues. The CDR3 nucleotides read TGTGCCGGAGGGCGGGGGATGAGTGAAAAACTGTTTTTT. Amino acids: CAGGRGMSEKLFF. Based on the CDR3 plus reference TRBV30 and TRBJ1-4, the full variable domain is SQTIHQWPATLVQPVGSPLSLECTVEGTSNPNLYWYRQAAGRGLQLLFYSVGIGQISSEVPQNLSASRPQDRQFILSSKKLLLSDSGFYLCAGGRGMSEKLFFGSGTQLSVL.

This clonotype was detected many times. The chain links TRBV25-1 to TRBJ1-2; possibly TRBD1 for D (5 bases). V lost 4 bases, J lost 6 bases, and 15 bases lay in between. This CDR3 is 14 amino acids long. Germline values: CDR1 MGHDK, CDR2 SYGVNS. CDR3 sequence (DNA): TGTGCCAGCAGTGCAGAGGAGGGGATCCATGGCTACACCTTC. Translation gives CASSAEEGIHGYTF.